Below are 21 T cell receptor beta chains sequenced from a single sample in a study of blood T cells in healthy people across ages. The authors ran a second PCR of about 7 to 11 cycles using a sample-barcoded 5' primer and a J-beta primer mix. TCRdb re-derived calls from the 5' RACE reads in MiXCR, one entry per CDR3 protein. Of roughly 1.9 million distinct CDR3 sequences listed, 35% to 50% were seen once; the top ten hold 23%. The sequenced material came from blood. The receptors come from a human donor in good health.

This clonotype was found a few times. This rearrangement joins TRBV4-1 to TRBJ2-7; D might be TRBD2 (5 bases). Trimming removed 4 bases at V and 5 bases at J, with 15 bases between. Germline loops: CDR1 MGHRA, CDR2 YSYEKL. This CDR3 spans 14 amino acids. For the CDR3, the DNA is TGCGCCAGCAGCCCACCGTCGGGATTCGACGAGCAGTACTTC. Translating it yields CASSPPSGFDEQYF.

The V call is TRBV3-1, the J call TRBJ2-3; the D call may be TRBD1 or TRBD2 (6 bases each). From germline, CDR1 is LGHDT and CDR2 YNNKEL (reference sequence). The CDR3 consists of 13 residues. CDR3 sequence: CASGAASTDTQYF. The CDR3 region has the DNA TGTGCATCGGGGGCGGCTAGCACAGATACGCAGTATTTT.

This clonotype has more than one count but fewer than ten. A junction end diverges from the germline sequence, so it may reflect a read error. This chain joins TRBV28 and TRBJ2-1, with D possibly TRBD1 on 5 matching bases. Germline assignment: CDR1 MDHEN and CDR2 SYDVKM. CDR3 length: 15 amino acids. Here the CDR3 reads CASSALERGSNGQFF. DNA of the CDR3: TGCGCCAGCAGTGCACTGGAAAGGGGATCCAATGGGCAGTTCTTC.

This chain links TRBV2 with TRBJ1-4; D remains ambiguous. Germline V lookup: CDR1 SNHLY, CDR2 FYNNEI. The ends were cut back, 5 bases at V and 0 bases at J, with 7 bases in the middle. The CDR3 spans 14 residues. DNA for the CDR3: TGTGCCAGCAGTATACAGTCAACTAATGAAAAACTGTTTTTT. It codes for CASSIQSTNEKLFF.

This clonotype was counted only a few times. The chain is built from TRBV4-1 and TRBJ2-2; D may match TRBD1 or TRBD2 (5 bases each). Trimming shortened V by 2 bases and J by 2 bases, and 12 bases separated the two germline ends. Germline CDR1 reads MGHRA; CDR2 reads YSYEKL. This CDR3 region has 16 residues. CDR3 amino acids: CASSQSGTDNTGELFF. The CDR3 DNA reads TGCGCCAGCAGCCAAAGTGGGACGGACAACACCGGGGAGCTGTTTTTT.

The gene calls are TRBV7-2 and TRBJ2-7; D may match TRBD1 or TRBD2 (5 bases each). The CDR3 has 20 residues. Per germline, CDR1 SGHTA and CDR2 FQGNSA. With 2 bases removed from V and 7 bases from J, the gap between germline ends came to 33 bases. This chain's CDR3 is CASSLMSGGSPRLLPKEQYF. CDR3 sequence (DNA): TGTGCCAGCAGCTTAATGTCTGGGGGTTCTCCCAGACTACTTCCTAAGGAGCAGTACTTC.

This chain uses TRBV6-5 with TRBJ1-4, with D hard to call. Germline V CDR1 and CDR2: MNHEY, SVGAGI. CDR3 length: 14 amino acids. Trimming took 0 bases from V and 7 from J, leaving 9 bases between them. This CDR3 is CASSYSIQSEKLFF. The CDR3 DNA follows: TGTGCCAGCAGTTACTCGATCCAGAGTGAAAAACTGTTTTTT.

As DNA, the CDR3 is TGTGCCAGCAGCCAAGGACTAGCGGGTACCGAGCAGTACTTC. As protein: CASSQGLAGTEQYF. This chain connects TRBV13 to TRBJ2-4; 11 bases line up with TRBD2. Matching the DNA end better, TRBJ2-7 makes the J call doubtful. The CDR3 contains 14 residues. The germline gives CDR1 PRHDT, CDR2 FYEKMQ (reference sequence).

This clonotype was counted a few times. CDR3 nucleotides: TGCGCCAGCAGCTTGGGGATTGGTGAGACTGGGGCCAACGTCCTGACTTTC. Its protein is CASSLGIGETGANVLTF. This sequence joins TRBV5-1 and TRBJ2-6; the D is unclear. Germline CDR1 is SGHRS and CDR2 is YFSETQ. Between the trimmed V and J ends, which lost 0 bases and 2 bases, there was a span of 12 bases. CDR3 size: 17 residues. Full variable domain (missing parts from reference TRBV5-1 and TRBJ2-6): KAGVTQTPRYLIKTRGQQVTLSCSPISGHRSVSWYQQTPGQGLQFLFEYFSETQRNKGNFPGRFSGRQFSNSRSEMNVSTLELGDSALYLCASSLGIGETGANVLTFGAGSRLTVL.

The chain uses TRBV6-1 and TRBJ2-7; 8 positions agree with TRBD1. This CDR3 is 14 amino acids long. Trimming cost V 6 bases and J 5 bases; bases outside gene matches: 9. Per the germline V gene, CDR1 is MNHNS and CDR2 is SASEGT. For the CDR3, the DNA is TGTGCCAGCAGAGAGACAGGGGCTAGCGACGAGCAGTACTTC. Its translation is CASRETGASDEQYF.

This clonotype is a singleton in its sample. The chain recombines TRBV5-1 with TRBJ2-2, with a tentative D call TRBD1 (6 bases). CDR1 SGHRS and CDR2 YFSETQ come from the germline V gene. The CDR3 consists of 15 residues. V was shortened by 1 base and J by 3 bases, with 10 bases between the two germline ends. The CDR3 reads CASSLRQDYTGELFF. For the CDR3, the DNA is TGCGCCAGCAGCTTGAGACAGGACTACACCGGGGAGCTGTTTTTT.

The table lists this clonotype with a few counts. The rearrangement links TRBV2 to TRBJ1-5; 7 positions agree with TRBD1. Unmatched junction bases numbered 5, after V lost 5 bases and J lost 7 bases. Germline V gene lookup returns CDR1 SNHLY and CDR2 FYNNEI. The CDR3 totals 13 residues. CDR3 amino acids: CASSSGQWQPQHF. In DNA form, the CDR3 reads TGTGCCAGCAGTTCGGGACAGTGGCAGCCCCAGCATTTT.

This chain connects TRBV7-2 to TRBJ2-5, with 11 positions matching TRBD1. The end of the DNA aligns better with TRBJ2-7, so the J call may be wrong. Germline V gene sequence: CDR1 SGHTA, CDR2 FQGNSA. CDR3 length: 15 amino acids. The CDR3 coding sequence is TGTGCCAGCAGCTTAGAGGGACAGGGGGACTACGAGCAGTACTTC. Protein product: CASSLEGQGDYEQYF.

V is TRBV15 and J is TRBJ2-2; D is uncertain. The CDR3 is 14 residues long. Germline V gene data show CDR1 as LNHNV and CDR2 as YYDKDF (reference sequence). V lost 6 bases and J lost 3, with 11 bases in between. The CDR3 DNA follows: TGTGCCACCAGTGGGGATAGGTACACCGGGGAGCTGTTTTTT. It yields the protein CATSGDRYTGELFF.

This rearrangement joins TRBV21-1 to TRBJ2-5. The DNA end favors TRBJ2-7, so the J call may be wrong. TRBV21-1 is a documented pseudogene. This CDR3 comprises 12 residues. CDR3 nucleotides: TGTGCCAGCAGCAAAGGGACGACCGAGCAGTACTTC. Translating gives CASSKGTTEQYF.

CDR3 protein: CASTLQGIQPQHF. The CDR3 nucleotides are TGTGCCAGCACCCTACAGGGAATTCAGCCCCAGCATTTT. The chain couples TRBV6-6 to TRBJ1-5, with D perhaps matching TRBD1 (6 bases). V lost 7 bases and J 6 bases, leaving 13 bases between the germline ends. Germline loops: CDR1 MNHNY, CDR2 SVGAGI (reference sequence). The CDR3 runs 13 residues.

This clonotype was seen more than once but under ten times. CDR3 region: CATSRYFQYEQYF. Here the CDR3 DNA reads TGTGCCACCAGCAGATACTTTCAGTACGAGCAGTACTTC. This sequence joins TRBV15 and TRBJ2-7; D unclear. CDR1 is LNHNV and CDR2 is YYDKDF in the germline V gene (reference sequence). Trimming stripped 2 bases from V and 4 bases from J, with 9 bases between. This CDR3 comprises 13 residues.

The CDR3 coding sequence is TGCGCCAGCAGCTTCGGACAGGGGATGCATCAGCCCCAGCATTTT. Translating it yields CASSFGQGMHQPQHF. The chain is built from TRBV5-1 and TRBJ1-5, with 9 bases identical to TRBD1. This CDR3 spans 15 amino acids. After removal of 2 bases from V and 5 bases from J, the junction contained 5 bases not matched to a gene. Germline-derived CDR1 and CDR2 are SGHRS and YFSETQ. The full variable domain, completed using reference TRBV5-1 and TRBJ1-5, is KAGVTQTPRYLIKTRGQQVTLSCSPISGHRSVSWYQQTPGQGLQFLFEYFSETQRNKGNFPGRFSGRQFSNSRSEMNVSTLELGDSALYLCASSFGQGMHQPQHFGDGTRLSIL.

The chain combines TRBV7-9 with TRBJ1-2; 10 bases fit TRBD1. Trimming removed 3 bases from V and 5 bases from J; junction bases left unmatched: 9. The CDR3 length is 16 residues. Germline-derived CDR1 and CDR2 are SEHNR and FQNEAQ (reference sequence). In nucleotides, the CDR3 is TGTGCCAGCAGCTTGGGGACAGGGGTTGGTTGGTATGGCTACACCTTC. This gives the protein CASSLGTGVGWYGYTF. The variable domain in full, completed from reference TRBV7-9 and TRBJ1-2, reads DTGVSQNPRHKITKRGQNVTFRCDPISEHNRLYWYRQTLGQGPEFLTYFQNEAQLEKSRLLSDRFSAERPKGSFSTLEIQRTEQGDSAMYLCASSLGTGVGWYGYTFGSGTRLTVV.

A word on this clonotype: One end of the junction varies from germline; a read error may be responsible. The chain carries TRBV7-7 and TRBJ2-7; 7 positions agree with TRBD1. CDR1 is SSHAT, CDR2 FNYEAQ, per germline (reference sequence). The CDR3 consists of 15 residues. CDR3 bases: TGTGCTAGCAGCTTAGCCGAAGGGGGCGGTTACGAGCAGTACTTC. Translating it yields CASSLAEGGGYEQYF. Full variable domain (rest looked up from reference TRBV7-7 and TRBJ2-7): GAGVSQSPRYKVTKRGQDVTLRCDPISSHATLYWYQQALGQGPEFLTYFNYEAQPDKSGLPSDRFSAERPEGSISTLTIQRTEQRDSAMYRCASSLAEGGGYEQYFGPGTRLTVT.

This clonotype was seen just once. The chain links TRBV20-1 to TRBJ1-2; 7 bases line up with TRBD1. Trimming at V came to 4 bases and at J to 7 bases, leaving 15 bases not matched to a gene. Germline V lookup: CDR1 DFQATT, CDR2 SNEGSKA (reference sequence). This CDR3 is built from 15 residues. The CDR3 DNA is TGCAGTGCTAATGGGGGCGACAGGGAGCCCGGTGGCTACACCTTC. Its translation: CSANGGDREPGGYTF.